The 22 T cell receptor beta chains below come from one sample, sequenced in a study of radiotherapy plus CTLA-4 blockade in lung cancer. Measured with immunoSEQ multiplex PCR; TCRdb has only the in-frame clones, and not every one. The sample lists 70,000 to 90,000 clones; more than 85% were seen once. This specimen consisted of peripheral blood, obtained from a patient treated with radiotherapy plus ipilimumab. The receptor source for this set is a human donor with non-small cell lung cancer who had stable disease on radiotherapy plus ipilimumab.

V is TRBV7-6 and J is TRBJ2-2; D gene unclear. The CDR3 sequence is 15 residues long. Germline V gene data show CDR1 as SGHVS and CDR2 as FNYEAQ. The V end was cut by 5 bases, the J end by 0 bases, with 10 bases between. CDR3 sequence: CASSPTSTNTGELFF. The DNA for the CDR3 is TGTGCCAGCAGCCCCACTTCTACGAACACCGGGGAGCTGTTTTTT.

The gene calls are TRBV2 and TRBJ1-6; no definite D call. V shed 6 bases and J shed 4 bases, with 4 bases lying between them. The germline CDR1 and CDR2 sequences are SNHLY and FYNNEI. CDR3 size: 12 residues. CDR3 coding DNA: TGTGCCAGCAGCCATTATAATTCACCCCTCCACTTT. It encodes CASSHYNSPLHF.

The chain links TRBV6-1 to TRBJ1-1; D is perhaps TRBD1 (6 bases). The CDR3 sequence is 15 residues long. Germline V gene sequence: CDR1 MNHNS, CDR2 SASEGT. V was trimmed by 9 bases and J by 0 bases, leaving 17 bases between them. The DNA of the CDR3 is TGTGCCAGTTCCAGGGGCTTTATAGTGAACACTGAAGCTTTCTTT. Encoded protein: CASSRGFIVNTEAFF.

In regard to this clone: At the DNA level, this CDR3 is encoded by other sequences in the same sample as well. The genes are TRBV18 and TRBJ1-1, with TRBD1 matching over 7 bases. V was pared by 3 bases and J by 0 bases, with 1 base of the junction left unmatched. This CDR3 comprises 14 residues. The V gene's germline CDR1 is KGHSH and CDR2 LQKENI. DNA of the CDR3: TGTGCCAGCTCACCTGACAGGGTGAACACTGAAGCTTTCTTT. Protein sequence: CASSPDRVNTEAFF.

The chain combines TRBV10-1 with TRBJ2-2; 8 bases fit TRBD2. The CDR3 consists of 19 residues. Losses at the gene ends were 0 bases for V and 8 bases for J; bases not matched to a gene: 17. Germline-derived CDR1 and CDR2 are WNHNN and SYGVQD (reference sequence). The CDR3 spells CASSESIRGRGRNSGELFF. The CDR3, as DNA: TGCGCCAGCAGTGAGTCGATTAGAGGACGCGGGAGGAATTCGGGGGAGCTGTTTTTT.

The chain links TRBV5-1 to TRBJ1-2; the D gene is possibly TRBD1 (6 bases). This CDR3 contains 14 residues. The V gene lost 2 bases and the J gene lost 8 bases, with 16 bases spanning the gap. The germline gives CDR1 SGHRS, CDR2 YFSETQ. Here the CDR3 DNA reads TGCGCCAGCAGCTTACTAGGGACATCTGACGGCTACACCTTC. Encoded protein: CASSLLGTSDGYTF.

J is TRBJ2-7 and V is TRBV7-6, with 12 bases fitting TRBD2. The germline gives CDR1 SGHVS, CDR2 FNYEAQ. The CDR3 runs 17 residues. Trimming took 4 bases from V and 5 from J; bases not matched to a gene: 12. CDR3 in DNA: TGTGCCAGCAGCTCCGATCGACTAGCGGGAGAAGTTAACGAGCAGTACTTC. Its protein product is CASSSDRLAGEVNEQYF.

This clone was seen a single time. The genes are TRBV10-1 and TRBJ1-3; maybe TRBD1 (5 bases). This CDR3 is built from 14 residues. Germline values: CDR1 WNHNN, CDR2 SYGVQD (reference sequence). V lost 6 bases and J 4 bases, leaving 13 bases between the germline ends. The CDR3 here is CASSPTGGGNTIYF. The CDR3, as DNA: TGCGCCAGCAGCCCCACAGGCGGCGGAAACACCATATATTTT.

The V and J genes are TRBV19 and TRBJ1-6; D is ambiguous. Per the germline V gene, CDR1 is LNHDA and CDR2 is SQIVND (reference sequence). The germline V and J ends were trimmed by 4 bases and 7 bases, with 11 bases remaining between them. The CDR3 totals 14 residues. This CDR3 reads CASSKGFDNSPLHF. As DNA, the CDR3 is TGTGCCAGTAGTAAAGGGTTTGACAATTCACCCCTCCACTTT.

The J gene is TRBJ1-5, the V gene TRBV7-3, with 9 bases lining up with TRBD1. Per the germline V gene, CDR1 is SGHTA and CDR2 is FQGTGA. V dropped 6 bases and J dropped 2; count of bases not matched to a gene: 8. This CDR3 comprises 16 residues. CDR3 amino acids: CASRPGTGPGNQPQHF. CDR3 DNA sequence: TGTGCCAGCAGGCCCGGGACAGGGCCTGGCAATCAGCCCCAGCATTTT. Filled out from reference TRBV7-3 and TRBJ1-5, the complete variable domain reads GAGVSQTPSNKVTEKGKYVELRCDPISGHTALYWYRQSLGQGPEFLIYFQGTGAADDSGLPNDRFFAVRPEGSVSTLKIQRTERGDSAVYLCASRPGTGPGNQPQHFGDGTRLSIL.

This sequence joins TRBV28 and TRBJ1-5; 8 bases align to TRBD1. Germline values: CDR1 MDHEN, CDR2 SYDVKM. The CDR3 runs to 16 residues. J gave up 2 bases and V 6 bases, and 9 bases lay outside the gene matches. As DNA, the CDR3 is TGTGCCAGCAGCCCTCGGACAGGGTCGGGCAATCAGCCCCAGCATTTT. Translating it yields CASSPRTGSGNQPQHF.

The chain joins TRBV6-5 to TRBJ1-6; D is undetermined. The ends were cut back, 6 bases at V and 7 bases at J, with 7 bases in the middle. This CDR3 region has 12 residues. CDR1 and CDR2 (germline): MNHEY, SVGAGI. CDR3 sequence: CASRGYNSPLHF. The CDR3 bases are TGTGCCAGCAGGGGTTACAATTCACCCCTCCACTTT.

The chain links TRBV7-8 to TRBJ2-2; 10 bases map to TRBD1. Germline V lookup: CDR1 SGHVS, CDR2 FQNEAQ. Trimming removed 1 base from V and 4 bases from J; junction bases left unmatched: 9. This CDR3 is built from 18 residues. CDR3 sequence (DNA): TGTGCCAGCAGCTTAGTCGACAGGGGGCGCTCCGGCACCGGGGAGCTGTTTTTT. It encodes CASSLVDRGRSGTGELFF.

The chain joins TRBV19 to TRBJ2-7; TRBD2 might be the D (6 bases). Trimming left V 6 bases short and J 4 bases short, with 16 bases between. This CDR3 is 14 amino acids long. Germline V lookup: CDR1 LNHDA, CDR2 SQIVND (reference sequence). The CDR3 DNA reads TGTGCCAGTAGCTCGGGACTGTTTATGTACGAGCAGTACTTC. This translates into CASSSGLFMYEQYF.

The V and J genes are TRBV2 and TRBJ2-1; D not certain. The germline V gene encodes CDR1 SNHLY and CDR2 FYNNEI. V was shortened by 5 bases and J by 7 bases, with 9 bases between the two germline ends. The CDR3 has 12 residues. CDR3 nucleotide sequence: TGTGCCAGCAGTAGAGTGGGGAATGAGCAGTTCTTC. Translating gives CASSRVGNEQFF.

The chain is built from TRBV18 and TRBJ1-5, with D hard to call. This CDR3 comprises 15 residues. Trimming pared 4 bases from V and 5 bases from J, leaving 15 bases between. Germline lookup yields CDR1 KGHSH and CDR2 LQKENI. In DNA, the CDR3 is TGTGCCAGCTCACTGGCAGCCGGCGGCTATCAGCCCCAGCATTTT. Amino acid sequence: CASSLAAGGYQPQHF.

The chain carries TRBV6-5 and TRBJ2-7; maybe TRBD2 (5 bases). There are 13 residues in the CDR3. Trimming cost V 2 bases and J 3 bases, with 8 bases left between them. Per the germline V gene, CDR1 is MNHEY and CDR2 is SVGAGI. The CDR3 DNA is TGTGCCAGCAGTTACAGGGAGTTCTACGAGCAGTACTTC. This translates into CASSYREFYEQYF.

This sequence joins TRBV10-3 and TRBJ2-1; a possible D gene is TRBD2 (5 bases). Germline CDR1 ENHRY, CDR2 SYGVKD. CDR3 length: 14 amino acids. V gave up 4 bases and J gave up 8 bases, with 15 bases separating them. For the CDR3, the DNA is TGTGCCATCAGTGGGCCAGGAGCGAGGGATGAGCAGTTCTTC. Translated, it gives CAISGPGARDEQFF.

The J gene is TRBJ2-7, the V gene TRBV29-1, with D perhaps TRBD1 or TRBD2 (5 bases each). V dropped 6 bases and J dropped 3 bases, with 12 bases sitting between them. This CDR3 has 12 amino acids. From germline, CDR1 is SQVTM and CDR2 ANQGSEA. DNA of the CDR3: TGCAGCGTGGCCTGGGACGGCTACGAGCAGTACTTC. Translated: CSVAWDGYEQYF.

The rearrangement links TRBV6-6 to TRBJ1-6, with TRBD1 as a possible D gene (5 bases). With 4 bases removed from V and 9 bases from J, the gap between germline ends came to 16 bases. CDR1 is MNHNY, CDR2 SVGAGI, per germline (reference sequence). The CDR3 length is 15 residues. The CDR3 DNA reads TGTGCCAGCAGTTCGGGCGGCCAAAGGGGTTCACCCCTCCACTTT. Protein sequence: CASSSGGQRGSPLHF.

The chain uses TRBV6-5 and TRBJ2-7, with 13 bases that match TRBD2. CDR1 is MNHEY and CDR2 is SVGAGI in the germline V gene. This CDR3 contains 15 residues. Unmatched junction bases numbered 8, after V lost 4 bases and J lost 8 bases. The CDR3 DNA sequence: TGTGCCAGCAGTTTACAGGGACTAGCGGGAAAGAAGCAGTACTTC. Encoded protein: CASSLQGLAGKKQYF.

The genes are TRBV27 and TRBJ1-1; 8 bases line up with TRBD1. V shed 5 bases, J shed 5 bases, and the junction held 13 bases outside the gene matches. Germline values: CDR1 MNHEY, CDR2 SMNVEV (reference sequence). The length of the CDR3 is 16 residues. The CDR3 loop reads CASSPQGARLWTEAFF. CDR3 DNA sequence: TGTGCCAGCAGTCCCCAGGGGGCGCGTCTGTGGACTGAAGCTTTCTTT.